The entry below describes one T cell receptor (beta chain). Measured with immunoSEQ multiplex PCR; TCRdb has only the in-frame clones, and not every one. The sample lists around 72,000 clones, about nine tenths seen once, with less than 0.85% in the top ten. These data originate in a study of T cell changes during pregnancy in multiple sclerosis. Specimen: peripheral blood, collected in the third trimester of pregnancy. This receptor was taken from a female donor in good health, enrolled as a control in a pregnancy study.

As DNA, the CDR3 is TGTGCCAGCAGTTGGACAGGGAGCTCCTACGAGCAGTACTTC. Translating it yields CASSWTGSSYEQYF. The chain links TRBV28 to TRBJ2-7; the match to TRBD1 covers 8 bases. Germline V gives CDR1 MDHEN, CDR2 SYDVKM. The CDR3 runs to 14 residues. Trimming at V came to 4 bases and at J to 0 bases, leaving 2 bases not matched to a gene. Supplemented by reference TRBV28 and TRBJ2-7, the full variable domain reads DVKVTQSSRYLVKRTGEKVFLECVQDMDHENMFWYRQDPGLGLRLIYFSYDVKMKEKGDIPEGYSVSREKKERFSLILESASTNQTSMYLCASSWTGSSYEQYFGPGTRLTVT.